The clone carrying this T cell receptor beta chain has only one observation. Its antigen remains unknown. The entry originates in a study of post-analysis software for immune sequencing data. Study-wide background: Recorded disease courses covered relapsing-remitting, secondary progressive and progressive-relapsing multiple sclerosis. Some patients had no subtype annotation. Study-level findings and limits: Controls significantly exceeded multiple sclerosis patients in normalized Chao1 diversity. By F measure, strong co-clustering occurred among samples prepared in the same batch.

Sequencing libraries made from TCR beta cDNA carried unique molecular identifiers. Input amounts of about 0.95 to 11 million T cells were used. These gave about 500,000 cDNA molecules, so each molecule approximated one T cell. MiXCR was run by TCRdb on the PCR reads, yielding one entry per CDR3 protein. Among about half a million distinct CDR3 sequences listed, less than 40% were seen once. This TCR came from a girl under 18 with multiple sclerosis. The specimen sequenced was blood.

The CDR3 DNA is TGTGCCAGCAGCCCCTCTGGAGGCCACTTCAACTATGGCTACACCTTC. This codes for CASSPSGGHFNYGYTF. The chain carries TRBV7-2 and TRBJ1-2; no definite D call. Trimming removed 5 bases from V and 2 bases from J, with 18 bases in between. Per germline, CDR1 SGHTA and CDR2 FQGNSA. The CDR3 length is 16 residues.